This T cell receptor (beta chain) was recorded in a study of OX40 agonist ivuxolimab in advanced cancers. With respect to the entire study: Ivuxolimab was an agonistic, fully human IgG2 monoclonal antibody directed against OX40 (CD134), a costimulatory receptor. Among the roughly 54 dose-escalation patients, about 20 had hepatocellular carcinoma, roughly 15 melanoma, 9 renal cell carcinoma and 9 head and neck cancer. Intravenous ivuxolimab was administered to patients every 2 weeks at six dose levels: 0.01, 0.1, 0.3, 1.5, 3 and 10 mg/kg. Peripheral TCRbeta sequencing was intended to test whether TCR sequence diversity was altered and clonal T-cell expansion was caused by ivuxolimab. Patients were allowed to have had prior anti-PD-1, anti-PD-L1 or anti-CTLA-4 therapy, and 30% to 40% of the dose-escalation patients had previously received checkpoint inhibitors. Three dose-escalation patients achieved partial responses, one with hepatocellular carcinoma and two with cutaneous melanoma. The paper describes the monotherapy dose-escalation part (N of about 50 patients) of the phase I trial of ivuxolimab. In the dose-escalation cohort, approximately 83% of patients were male, and the mean age was roughly 56 years with a range of about 20 to 90.

Patients with autoimmune disease history or receiving systemic immunosuppression were excluded from the trial. Peripheral blood for TCR sequencing was collected from all dose cohorts at baseline, on cycle 4 day 1, and on cycle 7 day 1. The samples were taken from a phase I, first-in-human, multicenter, open-label dose-escalation trial of ivuxolimab. Adults with locally advanced or metastatic melanoma, renal cell carcinoma, hepatocellular carcinoma or head and neck squamous cell carcinoma were enrolled in the trial. Before TCR sequencing, CD4+ and CD8+ T cells were separately sorted from peripheral blood. The CDR3 starts with the cysteine, ends with the phenylalanine, and has 16 residues. Kept here is only the CDR3 DNA, which spans 48 bases and is read in frame from base 1. Reading the germline V gene (reference sequence) gives CDR1 MNHNY and CDR2 SVGAGI. Germline trimming: 4 bases from V, 9 bases from J; junction bases outside gene matches: 12.

Study-wide conclusions, independent of this receptor: Clonal expansion of both CD4+ and CD8+ blood T cells was observed from baseline to week 6 at doses 0.1 to 3.0 mg/kg. Antigen specificity was not determined for the clonally expanded peripheral T cells. In the 0.1-3.0 mg/kg groups, partial responders had among the lowest normalized peripheral clonal expansion, particularly in CD8+ T cells. Low levels of normalized T-cell clonal expansion were also shown by some nonresponding patients. After ivuxolimab, expanded clones were on average more numerous among CD8+ T cells than among CD4+ T cells.

Remarks on this clone: This receptor's antigen is unknown. The sample holds no much larger clone one base away, and base qualities are not on file.

For sequencing of the TCRbeta CDR3 region, genomic DNA was extracted from the sorted cells. The immunoSEQ Assay was used for sequencing of TCRbeta CDR3 regions. TCRdb holds this immuneACCESS table with in-frame rearrangements only. Some clones are missing; in checked studies, unresolved V genes explain under half, and the rest has no known cause. This sample gives more than 45,000 clones in total; over 75% of them show up just once. The ten most abundant clones make up 0.75% of the sample. Sample: CD4+ or CD8+ T cells sorted from blood, taken in a trial of the OX40 agonist ivuxolimab. Recombination linked TRBV6-6 to TRBJ1-5, and 10 bases in between align with TRBD1. The sequence was collected from an adult with an advanced solid tumor such as melanoma, head and neck, liver or kidney cancer. The CDR3 region has the sequence CASSSPSPGTGAPQHF. The DNA sequence is given as TGTGCCAGCAGTTCCCCTAGTCCCGGGACAGGGGCGCCCCAGCATTTT.